Reported below is one TCR beta chain. Its specificity is unknown. The entry originates in a study of T cells after yellow fever vaccination. Study at large: Preparation used SMART-Seq v4 Ultra Low Input for the low-cell-number fractions.

Regarding the study as a whole: The CD4 compartment and the CD8 compartment contained a small share of clonotypes in common. Detected again after the booster were most primary-vaccination clones, at almost 97% CD4 and 88% CD8.

Generation of TCR cDNA used 5'RACE template switching (which added a universal primer site and UMIs). TCRdb re-derived calls from the 5' RACE reads in MiXCR, one entry per CDR3 protein. The sample has about 220,000 distinct CDR3 sequences; 6.7% are singletons. CDR1 is SGHRS and CDR2 is YFSETQ in the germline V gene. The CDR3 extends over 13 amino acids. V dropped 6 bases and J dropped 6 bases, with 15 bases sitting between them. J is TRBJ2-5 and V is TRBV5-1; D gene uncertain. Material: CD4+ T cells sorted from PBMCs, obtained on the day of the yellow fever booster vaccination. The receptor's source is a young man who received the YFV17D yellow fever vaccine. CDR3 sequence (DNA): TGCGCCAGCACCCTGGGCAGTTACAAGACCCAGTACTTC. Protein sequence: CASTLGSYKTQYF.